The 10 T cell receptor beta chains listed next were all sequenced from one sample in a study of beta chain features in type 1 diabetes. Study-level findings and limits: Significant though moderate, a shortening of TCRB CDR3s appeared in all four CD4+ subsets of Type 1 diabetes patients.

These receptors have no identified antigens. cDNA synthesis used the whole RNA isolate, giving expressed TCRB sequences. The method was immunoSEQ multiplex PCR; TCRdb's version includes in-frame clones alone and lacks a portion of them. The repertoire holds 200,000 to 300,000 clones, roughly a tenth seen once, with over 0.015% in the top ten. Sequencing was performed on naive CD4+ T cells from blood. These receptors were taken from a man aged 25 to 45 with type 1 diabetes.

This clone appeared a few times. The CDR3 bases are TGTGCCAGCAGTTCCTGGACAGGGGGCGCGGGGGAGCAGTACTTC. Its protein product is CASSSWTGGAGEQYF. The rearrangement links TRBV6-5 to TRBJ2-7; 11 bases fit TRBD1. The CDR3 totals 15 residues. V shed 4 bases, J shed 7 bases, and the junction held 9 bases outside the gene matches. Germline assignment: CDR1 MNHEY and CDR2 SVGAGI.

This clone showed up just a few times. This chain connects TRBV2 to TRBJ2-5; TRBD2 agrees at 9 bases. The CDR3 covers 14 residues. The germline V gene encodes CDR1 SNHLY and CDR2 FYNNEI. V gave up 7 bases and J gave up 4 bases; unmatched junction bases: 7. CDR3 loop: CASTRGLALETQYF. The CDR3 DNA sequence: TGTGCCAGCACCCGGGGACTAGCTCTAGAGACCCAGTACTTC.

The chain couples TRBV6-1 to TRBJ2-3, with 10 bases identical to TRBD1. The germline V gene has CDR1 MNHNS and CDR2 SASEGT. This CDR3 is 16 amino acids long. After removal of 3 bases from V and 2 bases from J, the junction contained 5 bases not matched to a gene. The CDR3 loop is CASSEGQGPDTDTQYF. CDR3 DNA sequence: TGTGCCAGCAGTGAGGGACAGGGGCCCGACACAGATACGCAGTATTTT.

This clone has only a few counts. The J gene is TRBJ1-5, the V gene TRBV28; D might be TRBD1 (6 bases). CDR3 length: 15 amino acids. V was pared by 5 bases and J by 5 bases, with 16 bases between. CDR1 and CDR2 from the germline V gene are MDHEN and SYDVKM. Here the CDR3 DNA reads TGTGCCAGCAGTACCCAGGGGTGGGCAGATCAGCCCCAGCATTTT. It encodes CASSTQGWADQPQHF.

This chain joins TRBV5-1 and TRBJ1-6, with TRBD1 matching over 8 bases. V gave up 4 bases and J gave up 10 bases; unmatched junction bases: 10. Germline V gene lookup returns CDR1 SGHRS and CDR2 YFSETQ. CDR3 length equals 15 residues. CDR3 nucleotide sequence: TGCGCCAGCAGCCCTGGGACAGGTAGGGGATCACCCCTCCACTTT. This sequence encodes CASSPGTGRGSPLHF. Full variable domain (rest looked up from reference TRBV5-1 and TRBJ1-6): KAGVTQTPRYLIKTRGQQVTLSCSPISGHRSVSWYQQTPGQGLQFLFEYFSETQRNKGNFPGRFSGRQFSNSRSEMNVSTLELGDSALYLCASSPGTGRGSPLHFGNGTRLTVT.

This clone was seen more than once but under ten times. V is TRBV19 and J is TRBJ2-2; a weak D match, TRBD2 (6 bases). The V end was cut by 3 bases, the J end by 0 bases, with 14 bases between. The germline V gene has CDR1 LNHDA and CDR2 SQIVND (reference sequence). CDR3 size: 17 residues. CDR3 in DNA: TGTGCCAGTAGTATGGTACTTACTAGCACGAACACCGGGGAGCTGTTTTTT. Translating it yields CASSMVLTSTNTGELFF.

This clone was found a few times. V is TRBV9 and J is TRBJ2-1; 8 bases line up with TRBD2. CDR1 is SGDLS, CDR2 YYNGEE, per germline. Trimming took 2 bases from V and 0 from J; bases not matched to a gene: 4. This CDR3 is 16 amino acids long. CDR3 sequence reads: CASSVSSGRSYNEQFF. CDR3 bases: TGTGCCAGCAGCGTTTCTAGCGGGCGCTCCTACAATGAGCAGTTCTTC.

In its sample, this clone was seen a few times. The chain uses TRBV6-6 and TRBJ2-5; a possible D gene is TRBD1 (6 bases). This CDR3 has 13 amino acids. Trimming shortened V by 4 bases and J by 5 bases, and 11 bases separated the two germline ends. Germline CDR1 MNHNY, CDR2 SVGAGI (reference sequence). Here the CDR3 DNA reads TGTGCCAGCAGTTTTGACAGGAGGGAGACCCAGTACTTC. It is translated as CASSFDRRETQYF.

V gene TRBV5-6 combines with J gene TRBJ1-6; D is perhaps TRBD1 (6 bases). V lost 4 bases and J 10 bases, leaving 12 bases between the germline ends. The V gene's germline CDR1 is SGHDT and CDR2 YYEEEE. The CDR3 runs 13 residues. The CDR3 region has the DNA TGTGCCAGCAGCCGGACAGAACGATCACCCCTCCACTTT. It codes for CASSRTERSPLHF.

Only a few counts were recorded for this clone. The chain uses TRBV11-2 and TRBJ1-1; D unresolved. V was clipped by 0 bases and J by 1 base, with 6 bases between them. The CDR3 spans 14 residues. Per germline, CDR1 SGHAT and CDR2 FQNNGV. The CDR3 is CASSLDGGNTEAFF. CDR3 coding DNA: TGTGCCAGCAGCTTAGACGGAGGGAACACTGAAGCTTTCTTT.